Below are 10 T cell receptor beta chains sequenced from a single sample in a study of type 1 regulatory T cells. No antigen is known for these receptors. One entry per CDR3 protein results from TCRdb running MiXCR on the reads. The top ten hold 6.5% to 9% of the sample, which has roughly 40,000 distinct CDR3 sequences, more than 10% seen once. Sequenced: cultured non-Tr1 T cells, either the whole culture or a sorted T cell fraction (not recorded which). Receptor source: a human donor in good health.

The sample holds many counts of this clonotype. The chain uses TRBV12-3 or TRBV12-4 and TRBJ2-7; D tentatively reads TRBD1 or TRBD2 (5 bases each). This CDR3 has 16 amino acids. Trimming took off 5 bases at V and 4 bases at J, with 21 bases between the two ends. The CDR3 DNA is TGTGCCAGCAGTCCCGGGACGGGAAAGGGTCGGTACGAGCAGTACTTC. It yields the protein CASSPGTGKGRYEQYF.

The chain uses TRBV30 and TRBJ2-4; D assignment may be TRBD1 or TRBD2 (5 bases each). V dropped 2 bases and J dropped 3 bases, with 11 bases sitting between them. This CDR3 is 14 amino acids long. Germline V gives CDR1 GTSNPN, CDR2 SVGIG (reference sequence). The chain's CDR3 is CAWSLGDDKNIQYF. The CDR3 DNA is TGTGCCTGGAGTTTGGGGGATGACAAAAACATTCAGTACTTC.

By sample share, this clonotype is medium-sized. The genes are TRBV28 and TRBJ2-1, with D tentatively TRBD1 or TRBD2 (5 bases each). CDR1 and CDR2 from the germline V gene are MDHEN and SYDVKM. The V and J ends lost 8 bases and 5 bases respectively, with 13 bases between them. The CDR3 is 13 amino acids. CDR3 sequence (DNA): TGTGCCAGCCTGGGGCGGGCCAACAATGAGCAGTTCTTC. Its protein product is CASLGRANNEQFF.

Ten or more counts support this clonotype. The V and J genes are TRBV29-1 and TRBJ2-5, with 7 bases fitting TRBD1. This CDR3 is built from 12 residues. Germline CDR1 and CDR2: SQVTM and ANQGSEA. V shed 6 bases, J shed 6 bases, and the junction held 7 bases outside the gene matches. The CDR3, as DNA: TGCAGCGTGGAACGACAGGGAAAGACCCAGTACTTC. Its translation: CSVERQGKTQYF.

The table lists this clonotype with many counts. The DNA for the CDR3 is TGCGCCAGCAGCACCTGGGACAAAAACATTCAGTACTTC. Encoded protein: CASSTWDKNIQYF. The gene calls are TRBV5-1 and TRBJ2-4; D is uncertain. V shed 4 bases and J shed 3 bases, with 8 bases lying between them. There are 13 residues in the CDR3. Looked up from germline, CDR1 is SGHRS and CDR2 is YFSETQ.

This clonotype was seen many times. V is TRBV6-5 and J is TRBJ2-3, with D possibly being TRBD2 (6 bases). Germline V gives CDR1 MNHEY, CDR2 SVGAGI. The CDR3 loop spans 16 amino acids. The V end lost 6 bases, the J end lost 2 bases, and 18 bases lay between the germline ends. CDR3 nucleotides: TGTGCCAGCAGCAGTACGGGACTGATTTACACAGATACGCAGTATTTT. Encoded protein: CASSSTGLIYTDTQYF.

This clonotype has more than one count but fewer than ten. The rearrangement uses TRBV6-2 or TRBV6-3 and TRBJ2-1, with D unresolved. The germline V and J ends were trimmed by 7 bases and 9 bases, with 10 bases remaining between them. There are 11 residues in the CDR3. In germline, CDR1 is MNHEY, CDR2 SVGEGT. CDR3 sequence reads: CASTSVLEQFF. In DNA, the CDR3 is TGTGCCAGCACGTCGGTTCTTGAGCAGTTCTTC.

This clonotype has a handful of counts. This CDR3 reads CSVGSGNAYNEQFF. Here the CDR3 DNA reads TGCAGTGTTGGTAGCGGGAATGCCTACAATGAGCAGTTCTTC. V gene TRBV20-1 combines with J gene TRBJ2-1; TRBD2 matches 8 bases. This CDR3 has 14 amino acids. Germline trimming cut 7 bases from V and 2 bases from J; bases unmatched to any gene: 7. Germline lookup yields CDR1 DFQATT and CDR2 SNEGSKA (reference sequence).

This clonotype was seen a few times. The CDR3 loop is CASSLVGGSTDTQYF. DNA for the CDR3: TGTGCCAGCAGCTTAGTTGGTGGATCCACAGATACGCAGTATTTT. The chain employs TRBV7-2 and TRBJ2-3, with D uncertain. Between the trimmed V and J ends, which lost 1 base and 2 bases, there was a span of 10 bases. The CDR3 is 15 residues long. Per germline, CDR1 SGHTA and CDR2 FQGNSA.

The CDR3 region is CSALSSGGLAGTDTQYF. The CDR3 region has the DNA TGCAGTGCTCTATCCTCGGGGGGACTAGCGGGCACAGATACGCAGTATTTT. The chain recombines TRBV20-1 with TRBJ2-3; 11 positions agree with TRBD2. CDR3 size: 17 residues. Germline CDR1 reads DFQATT; CDR2 reads SNEGSKA (reference sequence). The trim removed 5 bases at V and 1 base at J, leaving 11 bases unmatched.